The TCR beta chain under discussion was sequenced for a study of T cell repertoires in cytomegalovirus infection. The overall study: Epitope selection comprised recently identified HLA-C-restricted CMV epitopes and well-studied HLA-B-restricted CMV epitopes. Evidence of both CMV infection and a matching HLA type came from public TCR beta signatures. Broader study findings: Across the ex vivo response, the dominant clonotypes were HLA-C-restricted CMV-specific TCR beta clonotypes.

TCRdb re-called the reads with MiXCR, one entry per CDR3 protein. The sample holds hundreds of thousands of distinct CDR3 sequences; roughly 30% are singletons and the top ten take around an eighth. The germline gives CDR1 MNHEY, CDR2 SMNVEV (reference sequence). The ends were cut back, 3 bases at V and 14 bases at J, with 17 bases in the middle. The CDR3 extends over 14 amino acids. This clonotype came up a few times. The antigen is unknown. Sequencing used cultured CD8+ T cells from PBMCs, obtained from culture after CMV antigen stimulation. The TCR sequence derives from a human donor in good health (CMV status not recorded). Some clones in this sample may be carry-over from other donors' samples. The gene calls are TRBV27 and TRBJ1-6; no firm D call. DNA of the CDR3: TGTGCCAGCAGTTTCTTTGGGCCTCTTGGCACCCTCCACTTT. Translation: CASSFFGPLGTLHF.